This TCR beta chain was captured by sequencing in a study of regulatory T cells in long-lasting Graves disease. General study results and limits: Under persistent disease, TRBV28, TRBJ1-2 and TRBJ2-5 were used preferentially. Persistent Graves' disease cases displayed lower TCR diversity than newly diagnosed ones.

Looked up from germline, CDR1 is SEHNR and CDR2 is FQNEAQ (reference sequence). The CDR3 sequence is 16 residues long. After removal of 5 bases from V and 6 bases from J, the junction contained 11 bases not matched to a gene. Time point given: newly diagnosed GD, antithyroid drugs for less than 3 months. Preparation of the TCR library used RNA extracted from PBMCs. Investigators prepared the TCR beta libraries by applying iRepertoire HTBI primers and Arm-PCR of CDR3 regions. In TCRdb, the multiplex PCR reads were re-called with MiXCR into one record per CDR3 protein. The table records about 440,000 distinct CDR3 sequences, 14% to 15% of them present only once. This clonotype was seen ten or more times. Its antigen is undetermined. A further study also used this sample, focusing on T cells in Graves' hyperthyroidism and ophthalmopathy. This second study says: Newly diagnosed hyperthyroidism, duration under 2 months, in patients aged 18 to 65.

The source of this sequence is a woman aged 25 to 39 with Graves disease. The sample consisted of peripheral blood mononuclear cells (PBMCs), taken at new diagnosis, from a patient treated with antithyroid drugs. The chain is built from TRBV7-9 and TRBJ2-1; 9 bases agree with TRBD2. The CDR3 coding sequence is TGTGCCAGCAGCCCTCGGGGGGTAGCGGGAGCCAATGAGCAGTTCTTC. Protein sequence: CASSPRGVAGANEQFF. Full variable domain (missing parts from reference TRBV7-9 and TRBJ2-1): DTGVSQNPRHKITKRGQNVTFRCDPISEHNRLYWYRQTLGQGPEFLTYFQNEAQLEKSRLLSDRFSAERPKGSFSTLEIQRTEQGDSAMYLCASSPRGVAGANEQFFGPGTRLTVL.